The 27 T cell receptor beta chains presented below share a single source sample, sequenced in a study of T cell responses to AZD1222 COVID-19 vaccine. The data were produced by immunoSEQ multiplex PCR, yet TCRdb's version contains in-frame clones alone and is incomplete. The sample contains 100,000 to 150,000 clones, 80% to 90% of which appear only once. The starting material was peripheral blood, obtained on day 0 of AZD1222 vaccination. The source is an adult in good health.

The chain combines TRBV3-1 (or the pseudogene TRBV3-2) with TRBJ1-6, with a weak D call TRBD1 (6 bases). Germline loops: CDR1 LGHDT, CDR2 YNNKEL (reference sequence). V was cut by 1 base and J by 6 bases, with 10 bases left in between. CDR3 length: 15 amino acids. CDR3 nucleotides: TGTGCCAGCAGCCAAGGGGGGGCAGGTAATTCACCCCTCCACTTT. Protein product: CASSQGGAGNSPLHF.

The chain uses TRBV5-4 and TRBJ1-1, with a weak D call TRBD1 (6 bases). The CDR3 runs to 15 residues. Germline V CDR1 and CDR2: SGHNT, YYREEE (reference sequence). Deletions cut 4 bases from V and 0 bases from J, with 13 bases between. The CDR3 protein is CASSPPGQMNTEAFF. As DNA, the CDR3 is TGTGCCAGCAGCCCACCGGGACAAATGAACACTGAAGCTTTCTTT.

The genes are TRBV30 and TRBJ1-5; D is perhaps TRBD1 (6 bases). Germline V gene sequence: CDR1 GTSNPN, CDR2 SVGIG (reference sequence). CDR3 length: 15 amino acids. Trimming cost V 1 base and J 7 bases, with 17 bases left between them. The CDR3 DNA reads as TGTGCCTGGAGTGCCCCCGGGGGGCCGGAACAGCCCCAGCATTTT. Residues: CAWSAPGGPEQPQHF.

As regards this clone: The sample holds other DNA sequences that translate to the same CDR3. The CDR3 nucleotides are TGTGCCAGCAGTTACTCGACAGGGTCCCGCTACGAGCAGTACTTC. Its translation is CASSYSTGSRYEQYF. The V and J genes are TRBV6-5 and TRBJ2-7; 7 positions match TRBD1. The CDR3 has 15 residues. From germline, CDR1 is MNHEY and CDR2 SVGAGI. The V gene end was trimmed by 0 bases and the J gene end by 3 bases; junction bases not matched to a gene: 5.

The V call is TRBV12-5, the J call TRBJ1-4, with TRBD1 as a possible D gene (5 bases). The germline CDR1 and CDR2 sequences are LGHNT and FRNRAP. The CDR3 runs 15 residues. Between the trimmed V and J ends, which lost 4 bases and 8 bases, there was a span of 17 bases. DNA for the CDR3: TGTGCTAGTGGTTCCTGGTCGGGGGTGGGAGAAAAACTGTTTTTT. Its protein product is CASGSWSGVGEKLFF.

V is TRBV6-5 and J is TRBJ2-1, with D possibly TRBD2 on 6 matching bases. The CDR3 covers 14 residues. The germline V gene encodes CDR1 MNHEY and CDR2 SVGAGI. Trimming pared 2 bases from V and 8 bases from J, leaving 13 bases between. The CDR3 DNA reads TGTGCCAGCAGTTACGGCCCCGGAGGGCATGAGCAGTTCTTC. It specifies CASSYGPGGHEQFF.

The chain combines TRBV12-3 or TRBV12-4 with TRBJ2-7; D might be TRBD2 (6 bases). CDR3 length: 13 residues. Trimming shortened V by 6 bases and J by 6 bases, and 15 bases separated the two germline ends. As DNA, the CDR3 is TGTGCCAGCAGGGCGGGATGGGACGGCGAGCAGTACTTC. Protein product: CASRAGWDGEQYF.

The V gene is TRBV11-2, the J gene TRBJ1-4, with D unclear. The germline CDR1 and CDR2 sequences are SGHAT and FQNNGV. Between the trimmed V and J ends, which lost 3 bases and 8 bases, there was a span of 10 bases. The CDR3 totals 13 residues. This chain's CDR3 is CASSFSIGEKLFF. DNA for the CDR3: TGTGCCAGCAGCTTCTCGATAGGGGAAAAACTGTTTTTT.

The chain couples TRBV27 to TRBJ1-3; the D is unclear. The CDR3 is 13 residues long. V lost 3 bases and J lost 0, with 3 bases in between. CDR1 and CDR2 from the germline V gene are MNHEY and SMNVEV (reference sequence). The CDR3 nucleotides are TGTGCCAGCAGTTTTGCCTCTGGAAACACCATATATTTT. This encodes CASSFASGNTIYF.

The chain carries TRBV24-1 and TRBJ1-1; no firm D call. Germline CDR1 is KGHDR and CDR2 is SFDVKD. The CDR3 covers 15 residues. Deletions cut 4 bases from V and 0 bases from J, with 11 bases between. The CDR3 coding sequence is TGTGCCACCAGTGAATCGGGAGCCTTGAACACTGAAGCTTTCTTT. This encodes CATSESGALNTEAFF.

V gene TRBV25-1 combines with J gene TRBJ1-5; D gene uncertain. The CDR3 runs to 13 residues. The germline V gene has CDR1 MGHDK and CDR2 SYGVNS. V lost 0 bases to trimming and J lost 5 bases, with 5 bases between them. The CDR3 DNA reads TGTGCCAGCAGTGAATATGCGGATCAGCCCCAGCATTTT. It codes for CASSEYADQPQHF.

This clone was observed a single time. This chain joins TRBV3-1 (or the pseudogene TRBV3-2) and TRBJ2-7; tentative D call: TRBD2 (5 bases). This CDR3 contains 18 residues. Trimming took off 2 bases at V and 7 bases at J, with 27 bases between the two ends. Germline values: CDR1 LGHDT, CDR2 YNNKEL (reference sequence). CDR3 bases: TGTGCCAGCAGCCAAACATCTCCGGACTCTAGGCCATGGGTGGAGCAGTACTTC. Its protein is CASSQTSPDSRPWVEQYF.

CDR3 protein: CASSFSYVLPSYEQYF. In DNA form, the CDR3 reads TGTGCCAGCAGTTTTAGTTACGTTCTTCCTTCCTACGAGCAGTACTTC. The V gene is TRBV28, the J gene TRBJ2-7; D is unclear. Germline CDR1 and CDR2: MDHEN and SYDVKM. Deletions cut 3 bases from V and 1 base from J, with 16 bases between. The CDR3 is 16 amino acids.

A word on this clone: The same CDR3 also results from other DNA sequences found in this sample. The J gene is TRBJ2-7, the V gene TRBV5-4; D is possibly TRBD2 (5 bases). The CDR3 totals 14 residues. The V end was cut by 0 bases, the J end by 0 bases, with 7 bases between. Germline V gives CDR1 SGHNT, CDR2 YYREEE (reference sequence). The DNA of the CDR3 is TGTGCCAGCAGCTTGGGAGGGAGCTCCTACGAGCAGTACTTC. Amino acids: CASSLGGSSYEQYF.

The chain carries TRBV7-9 and TRBJ1-2; D ambiguous. Germline loops: CDR1 SEHNR, CDR2 FQNEAQ (reference sequence). Between the trimmed V and J ends, which lost 1 base and 0 bases, there was a span of 6 bases. The CDR3 extends over 14 amino acids. The CDR3 nucleotides read TGTGCCAGCAGCTTAGTTACACCTAACTATGGCTACACCTTC. Protein product: CASSLVTPNYGYTF. The full variable domain, with the rest looked up from reference TRBV7-9 and TRBJ1-2, is DTGVSQNPRHKITKRGQNVTFRCDPISEHNRLYWYRQTLGQGPEFLTYFQNEAQLEKSRLLSDRFSAERPKGSFSTLEIQRTEQGDSAMYLCASSLVTPNYGYTFGSGTRLTVV.

With respect to this clone: Germline and junction disagree at one end, which may indicate a read error. The chain has TRBV5-1 and TRBJ1-1, with TRBD1 as a possible D gene (5 bases). The length of the CDR3 is 15 residues. Germline assignment: CDR1 SGHRS and CDR2 YFSETQ. The CDR3 sequence: CASSLDGLGDTEAFF. The CDR3 bases are TGCGCCAGCAGTTTGGACGGCCTGGGGGACACTGAAGCTTTCTTT.

Concerning this clone itself: The identical CDR3 is also encoded by other nucleotide sequences in the sample. This sequence joins TRBV6-1 and TRBJ1-3; unclear D gene. Germline assignment: CDR1 MNHNS and CDR2 SASEGT. V lost 1 base to trimming and J lost 3 bases, with 7 bases between them. The CDR3 covers 14 residues. CDR3 DNA: TGTGCCAGCAGTGAAGTGGGGAGTGGAAACACCATATATTTT. Translating it yields CASSEVGSGNTIYF.

The rearrangement links TRBV2 to TRBJ1-2; D unclear. Germline V gene sequence: CDR1 SNHLY, CDR2 FYNNEI. The CDR3 totals 12 residues. The V end was cut by 6 bases, the J end by 1 base, with 6 bases between. The CDR3 spells CASSGGNYGYTF. In DNA, the CDR3 is TGTGCCAGCAGCGGAGGTAACTATGGCTACACCTTC.

This chain connects TRBV13 to TRBJ2-1; TRBD2 matches at 8 bases. This CDR3 is 16 amino acids long. In germline, CDR1 is PRHDT, CDR2 FYEKMQ (reference sequence). With 2 bases clipped from V and 3 bases from J, the junction kept 6 bases outside the gene matches. CDR3 sequence reads: CASSLLSGTSYNEQFF. DNA of the CDR3: TGTGCCAGCAGCTTACTTAGCGGGACAAGCTACAATGAGCAGTTCTTC.

The chain combines TRBV10-3 with TRBJ2-1; the match to TRBD2 covers 10 bases. Looked up from germline, CDR1 is ENHRY and CDR2 is SYGVKD. Trimming removed 5 bases from V and 0 bases from J; junction bases left unmatched: 1. CDR3 length: 15 amino acids. As DNA, the CDR3 is TGTGCCATCAGTCCTAGCGGGGGCTCCTACAATGAGCAGTTCTTC. Its protein is CAISPSGGSYNEQFF.

The chain has TRBV19 and TRBJ2-7, with 10 bases matching TRBD1. Looked up from germline, CDR1 is LNHDA and CDR2 is SQIVND (reference sequence). Trimming cost V 5 bases and J 3 bases; bases outside gene matches: 10. The CDR3 extends over 16 amino acids. Here the CDR3 reads CASSYFGTGEFYEQYF. The CDR3, as DNA: TGTGCCAGTAGTTACTTTGGGACAGGGGAATTCTACGAGCAGTACTTC.

This clone was seen more than once but under ten times. The chain uses TRBV20-1 and TRBJ1-1; D gene uncertain. The CDR3 is 11 residues long. CDR1 and CDR2 from the germline V gene are DFQATT and SNEGSKA (reference sequence). The CDR3, as DNA: TGCAGCGAGTTACACGGGGTTGAAGCTTTCTTT. Protein product: CSELHGVEAFF.

V gene TRBV19 combines with J gene TRBJ2-7; 10 positions agree with TRBD2. Germline CDR1 LNHDA, CDR2 SQIVND (reference sequence). The CDR3 runs to 16 residues. The junction had 9 bases not matched to a gene; V was cut back by 5 bases and J by 2 bases. The CDR3 DNA reads TGTGCCAGTAGTTTTAGAGCGGGAGGGAAGGCCTACGAGCAGTACTTC. Translation: CASSFRAGGKAYEQYF.

The chain couples TRBV5-6 to TRBJ2-7; 13 bases agree with TRBD2. Trimming cost V 3 bases and J 7 bases; bases outside gene matches: 7. The CDR3 consists of 15 residues. The germline CDR1 and CDR2 sequences are SGHDT and YYEEEE. The CDR3 sequence is CASSWRLAGGREQYF. For the CDR3, the DNA is TGTGCCAGCAGCTGGCGACTAGCGGGAGGTCGTGAGCAGTACTTC. Full variable domain (outside the CDR3, taken from reference TRBV5-6 and TRBJ2-7): DAGVTQSPTHLIKTRGQQVTLRCSPKSGHDTVSWYQQALGQGPQFIFQYYEEEERQRGNFPDRFSGHQFPNYSSELNVNALLLGDSALYLCASSWRLAGGREQYFGPGTRLTVT.

The J gene is TRBJ1-5, the V gene TRBV14; D gene uncertain. The V end lost 1 base, the J end lost 7 bases, and 8 bases lay between the germline ends. The length of the CDR3 is 13 residues. Germline V gene lookup returns CDR1 SGHDN and CDR2 FVKESK. CDR3 sequence: CASSQGEGQPQHF. The CDR3 DNA reads TGTGCCAGCAGCCAAGGGGAAGGGCAGCCCCAGCATTTT. Full variable domain (rest looked up from reference TRBV14 and TRBJ1-5): EAGVTQFPSHSVIEKGQTVTLRCDPISGHDNLYWYRRVMGKEIKFLLHFVKESKQDESGMPNNRFLAERTGGTYSTLKVQPAELEDSGVYFCASSQGEGQPQHFGDGTRLSIL.

The gene calls are TRBV5-4 and TRBJ2-7, with 7 bases identical to TRBD2. The CDR3 is 14 residues long. Per the germline V gene, CDR1 is SGHNT and CDR2 is YYREEE (reference sequence). Trimming took 0 bases from V and 6 from J; bases not matched to a gene: 6. Written as DNA, the CDR3 is TGTGCCAGCAGCTTGGAAGGGGAGGGGCGCGAGCAGTACTTC. Amino acid sequence: CASSLEGEGREQYF.

The chain carries TRBV4-1 and TRBJ1-4; weak D call: TRBD1 (5 bases). Germline V gives CDR1 MGHRA, CDR2 YSYEKL. The V end was cut by 4 bases, the J end by 2 bases, with 14 bases between. The CDR3 consists of 16 residues. CDR3 sequence reads: CASSLWGSSTNEKLFF. Here the CDR3 DNA reads TGCGCCAGCAGCCTCTGGGGGTCTTCCACTAATGAAAAACTGTTTTTT.